One and the same sample provided the 15 T cell receptor beta chains below, sequenced in a study of shared clonotypes between healthy human individuals. The naive CD8 fraction comprised CD45RO-negative cells positively selected for CCR7 and excluded terminally differentiated effector memory CD45RA+ cells. Assay used: immunoSEQ multiplex PCR; TCRdb lists only in-frame clones, some missing. The data show 500,000 to 700,000 clones, approximately 95% seen once. The specimen was naive CD8+ T cells sorted from blood. These receptors all come from a woman in her thirties in good health.

The rearrangement links TRBV5-6 to TRBJ2-7; D might be TRBD2 (6 bases). The CDR3 has 14 residues. Germline V gene data show CDR1 as SGHDT and CDR2 as YYEEEE. The germline V and J ends were trimmed by 2 bases and 4 bases, with 13 bases remaining between them. The CDR3 coding sequence is TGTGCCAGCAGCTTCGGGCAGGGAGGATACGAGCAGTACTTC. It codes for CASSFGQGGYEQYF.

This clone was recorded once. The rearrangement joins TRBV5-6 to TRBJ2-7, with D possibly being TRBD1 or TRBD2 (5 bases each). The V gene's germline CDR1 is SGHDT and CDR2 YYEEEE. V was pared by 0 bases and J by 4 bases, with 17 bases between. This CDR3 comprises 16 residues. The CDR3 spells CASSLAFGGAQYEQYF. The CDR3 DNA reads TGTGCCAGCAGCTTGGCCTTTGGGGGAGCCCAATACGAGCAGTACTTC.

This clone was seen only a few times. An end of the junction does not agree with germline; a read error may underlie this. The rearrangement joins TRBV6-5 to TRBJ2-1; tentatively, D is TRBD2 (5 bases). The germline CDR1 and CDR2 sequences are MNHEY and SVGAGI. This CDR3 is 15 amino acids long. CDR3 nucleotides: TGTGCCAGCAGCGCGGCCTCGGACTCCTCCAATGAGCAGTTCTTC. Its translation is CASSAASDSSNEQFF.

The chain's CDR3 is CASSPGGGSGANVLTF. The CDR3 DNA reads TGTGCCAGCAGCCCGGGAGGGGGGTCTGGGGCCAACGTCCTGACTTTC. V is TRBV11-1 and J is TRBJ2-6; TRBD2 matches at 8 bases. The CDR3 length is 16 residues. The V gene's germline CDR1 is SGHAT and CDR2 FQDESV (reference sequence). V lost 5 bases, J lost 1 base, and 4 bases stayed unmatched.

The CDR3 loop reads CASSFTGGSTGELFF. CDR3 nucleotides: TGTGCCAGCAGCTTCACGGGGGGTTCGACCGGGGAGCTGTTTTTT. The chain recombines TRBV5-4 with TRBJ2-2, with 7 bases aligning to TRBD2. CDR1 is SGHNT, CDR2 YYREEE, per germline (reference sequence). CDR3 length: 15 residues. V trimming: 2 bases; J trimming: 5 bases; junction bases outside the gene matches: 6.

V gene TRBV9 combines with J gene TRBJ2-3, with no clear D. The germline V gene has CDR1 SGDLS and CDR2 YYNGEE. The CDR3 covers 15 residues. Trimming left V 4 bases short and J 2 bases short, with 14 bases between. The CDR3 DNA is TGTGCCAGCAGCCCCCTAAAGGGTTTCACAGATACGCAGTATTTT. Translated: CASSPLKGFTDTQYF.

V gene TRBV19 combines with J gene TRBJ2-7, with D possibly TRBD1 on 6 matching bases. V lost 4 bases and J 0 bases, leaving 13 bases between the germline ends. The CDR3 runs to 15 residues. Per the germline V gene, CDR1 is LNHDA and CDR2 is SQIVND (reference sequence). Written as DNA, the CDR3 is TGTGCCAGTAGTAATCCCGGGGACACCTCCTACGAGCAGTACTTC. This translates into CASSNPGDTSYEQYF.

The rearrangement links TRBV25-1 to TRBJ1-2; no clear D gene. Germline loops: CDR1 MGHDK, CDR2 SYGVNS. This CDR3 is built from 14 residues. The V end lost 5 bases, the J end lost 6 bases, and 16 bases lay between the germline ends. The CDR3 nucleotides read TGTGCCAGCAGTTGGGGTTCTGCTCCGGATGGCTACACCTTC. This encodes CASSWGSAPDGYTF.

The rearrangement uses TRBV28 and TRBJ2-1; TRBD2 matches 7 bases. This CDR3 comprises 15 residues. CDR1 MDHEN and CDR2 SYDVKM come from the germline V gene. After removal of 3 bases from V and 4 bases from J, the junction contained 6 bases not matched to a gene. CDR3 nucleotides: TGTGCCAGCAGTTTTGGTAGCGGGTCTTACAATGAGCAGTTCTTC. Encoded protein: CASSFGSGSYNEQFF.

This chain joins TRBV5-1 and TRBJ2-7; 9 bases align to TRBD1. Germline CDR1 is SGHRS and CDR2 is YFSETQ. The CDR3 is 15 amino acids. Trimming at V came to 3 bases and at J to 2 bases, leaving 6 bases not matched to a gene. The CDR3 region is CASSYTRDRAYEQYF. For the CDR3, the DNA is TGCGCCAGCAGCTACACCCGGGACAGGGCCTACGAGCAGTACTTC.

The V call is TRBV7-9, the J call TRBJ1-4, with unresolved D. The V gene's germline CDR1 is SEHNR and CDR2 FQNEAQ (reference sequence). The CDR3 is made up of 17 amino acids. Trimming removed 0 bases from V and 0 bases from J, with 11 bases in between. For the CDR3, the DNA is TGTGCCAGCAGCTTAGCGCTGGGCGTTTCAACTAATGAAAAACTGTTTTTT. It specifies CASSLALGVSTNEKLFF.

The chain carries TRBV5-1 and TRBJ2-3, with TRBD2 matching 9 bases. Germline V CDR1 and CDR2: SGHRS, YFSETQ. The CDR3 sequence is 17 residues long. V gave up 1 base and J gave up 0 bases; unmatched junction bases: 6. This CDR3 reads CASSLSLAGLSTDTQYF. As DNA, the CDR3 is TGCGCCAGCAGCTTGTCGCTAGCGGGGCTGAGCACAGATACGCAGTATTTT.

V usage is TRBV5-6 and J usage is TRBJ1-6, with TRBD1 matching 9 bases. Per the germline V gene, CDR1 is SGHDT and CDR2 is YYEEEE. This CDR3 is 15 amino acids long. V lost 0 bases to trimming and J lost 9 bases; unmatched junction nucleotides: 4. This CDR3 is CASSLETGGISPLHF. In nucleotides, the CDR3 is TGTGCCAGCAGCTTGGAGACAGGGGGTATTTCACCCCTCCACTTT. Supplemented by reference TRBV5-6 and TRBJ1-6, the full variable domain reads DAGVTQSPTHLIKTRGQQVTLRCSPKSGHDTVSWYQQALGQGPQFIFQYYEEEERQRGNFPDRFSGHQFPNYSSELNVNALLLGDSALYLCASSLETGGISPLHFGNGTRLTVT.

This chain uses TRBV27 with TRBJ1-1, with 8 positions matching TRBD1. Germline V CDR1 and CDR2: MNHEY, SMNVEV (reference sequence). The CDR3 is made up of 15 amino acids. V lost 2 bases and J lost 3; bases outside the gene matches: 5. The CDR3, as DNA: TGTGCCAGCAGTTTAGGTAGGACAGGGTACACTGAAGCTTTCTTT. It specifies CASSLGRTGYTEAFF.

On this clone itself: In the same sample, other DNA sequences code for this CDR3. The J gene is TRBJ1-2, the V gene TRBV28; a possible D gene is TRBD1 (5 bases). CDR3 size: 11 residues. The ends were cut back, 3 bases at V and 9 bases at J, with 8 bases in the middle. The germline V gene encodes CDR1 MDHEN and CDR2 SYDVKM. The CDR3 sequence: CASSFGGSYTF. CDR3 DNA sequence: TGTGCCAGCAGTTTTGGGGGTAGCTACACCTTC.